Listed here are 19 T cell receptor beta chains from one sample, sequenced in a study of T cells in Graves' hyperthyroidism and ophthalmopathy. It was RNA transcripts that yielded the amplified TCR beta CDR3 regions. First-round RT-PCR of the TCR CDR3 relied on the HTBI primer set. TCRdb reanalysed the multiplex PCR reads using MiXCR and keeps one entry per CDR3 protein. The sample holds hundreds of thousands of distinct CDR3 sequences; more than 11% are singletons and the top ten take 5.8%. The sequenced sample consisted of blood. The receptors originated from a woman between 25 and 40 years old with Graves' hyperthyroidism that later progressed to Graves' ophthalmopathy.

This clonotype was observed many times. The chain carries TRBV7-9 and TRBJ2-7; tentative D call: TRBD1 (5 bases). CDR1 is SEHNR, CDR2 FQNEAQ, per germline (reference sequence). Trimming shortened V by 0 bases and J by 3 bases, and 15 bases separated the two germline ends. The CDR3 is 16 residues long. In DNA form, the CDR3 reads TGTGCCAGCAGCTTAGCAGGGCCCAGGGCAGACTACGAGCAGTACTTC. It yields the protein CASSLAGPRADYEQYF. Variable domain in full (rest from reference TRBV7-9 and TRBJ2-7): DTGVSQNPRHKITKRGQNVTFRCDPISEHNRLYWYRQTLGQGPEFLTYFQNEAQLEKSRLLSDRFSAERPKGSFSTLEIQRTEQGDSAMYLCASSLAGPRADYEQYFGPGTRLTVT.

The chain employs TRBV3-1 and TRBJ1-5, with D uncertain. This CDR3 has 14 amino acids. The V end was cut by 4 bases, the J end by 4 bases, with 11 bases between. CDR1 and CDR2 (germline): LGHDT, YNNKEL (reference sequence). CDR3 protein: CASSPAPGNQPQHF. Written as DNA, the CDR3 is TGTGCCAGCAGCCCAGCGCCTGGAAATCAGCCCCAGCATTTT.

The rearrangement links TRBV12-3 or TRBV12-4 to TRBJ2-4; D uncertain. This CDR3 spans 16 amino acids. V lost 5 bases, J lost 1 base, and 15 bases lay in between. CDR3 nucleotides: TGTGCCAGCAGTCCTCTCCCCCTAGGGGCCAAAAACATTCAGTACTTC. Translating gives CASSPLPLGAKNIQYF.

This clonotype was found a few times. V and J are TRBV14 and TRBJ1-1, with a possible D match to TRBD1 (5 bases). The CDR3 contains 11 residues. The V end was cut by 11 bases, the J end by 5 bases, with 12 bases between. Germline CDR1 is SGHDN and CDR2 is FVKESK. The CDR3 sequence: CALRVGTEAFF. The CDR3 nucleotides are TGTGCCCTCAGGGTGGGAACTGAAGCTTTCTTT.

This clonotype was seen repeatedly, ten times or more. The rearrangement links TRBV12-3 or TRBV12-4 to TRBJ1-6; D unresolved. V was shortened by 3 bases and J by 9 bases, with 12 bases between the two germline ends. The CDR3 extends over 14 amino acids. DNA for the CDR3: TGTGCCAGCAGTTTTGGAGGGCCCCCTTCACCCCTCCACTTT. It specifies CASSFGGPPSPLHF.

This clonotype was seen at least ten times. The chain is built from TRBV6-1 and TRBJ2-7; 9 nucleotides align to TRBD2. The CDR3 is 14 residues long. Trimming cost V 5 bases and J 5 bases; bases outside gene matches: 7. Germline V gene sequence: CDR1 MNHNS, CDR2 SASEGT. This CDR3 reads CASSYAGLADEQYF. The DNA of the CDR3 is TGTGCCAGCAGTTATGCGGGACTAGCAGACGAGCAGTACTTC.

This clonotype was seen a handful of times. The chain uses TRBV3-1 and TRBJ2-7, with D unresolved. The CDR3 runs 14 residues. Germline V gene sequence: CDR1 LGHDT, CDR2 YNNKEL (reference sequence). The V and J ends lost 0 bases and 2 bases respectively, with 8 bases between them. This CDR3 is CASSQDRVTYEQYF. The CDR3, as DNA: TGTGCCAGCAGCCAAGACCGCGTCACCTACGAGCAGTACTTC.

This clonotype occurred many times. V usage is TRBV6-2 or TRBV6-3 and J usage is TRBJ2-5, with D perhaps matching TRBD2 (6 bases). Per germline, CDR1 MNHEY and CDR2 SVGEGT. This CDR3 has 18 residues. V was cut by 2 bases and J by 1 base, with 20 bases left in between. CDR3 sequence: CASSYEGYGPGAQETQYF. CDR3 coding DNA: TGTGCCAGCAGTTACGAGGGGTATGGGCCGGGAGCCCAAGAGACCCAGTACTTC.

This clonotype has a count of ten or more. The junction shows a germline mismatch at one end, possibly a read error. The rearrangement links TRBV4-1 to TRBJ1-1; D remains unclear. Germline assignment: CDR1 MGHRA and CDR2 YSYEKL. The CDR3 spans 13 residues. The CDR3 protein is CASSQVRNTEAFF. The DNA of the CDR3 is TGTGCCAGCAGCCAAGTACGGAACACTGAAGCTTTCTTT.

This clonotype was detected many times. The chain couples TRBV7-6 to TRBJ1-2, with D maybe TRBD1 (5 bases). Germline CDR1 SGHVS, CDR2 FNYEAQ. The length of the CDR3 is 16 residues. V was trimmed by 5 bases and J by 2 bases, leaving 18 bases between them. The CDR3 loop is CASSPILGQGNYGYTF. The CDR3 DNA sequence: TGTGCCAGCAGCCCTATCCTTGGGCAGGGAAACTATGGCTACACCTTC.

This clonotype has ten or more counts. CDR3: CASSLDQGAGYTF. Written as DNA, the CDR3 is TGTGCCAGCAGCTTAGATCAGGGGGCTGGCTACACCTTC. V usage is TRBV11-2 and J usage is TRBJ1-2, with 8 bases aligning to TRBD1. In germline, CDR1 is SGHAT, CDR2 FQNNGV. V was pared by 0 bases and J by 7 bases, with 1 base of the junction left unmatched. The CDR3 has 13 amino acids. Drawing the rest from reference TRBV11-2 and TRBJ1-2, the complete variable domain is EAGVAQSPRYKIIEKRQSVAFWCNPISGHATLYWYQQILGQGPKLLIQFQNNGVVDDSQLPKDRFSAERLKGVDSTLKIQPAKLEDSAVYLCASSLDQGAGYTFGSGTRLTVV.

This clonotype was seen ten or more times. J is TRBJ1-1 and V is TRBV6-5; 8 bases are a match to TRBD1. Germline V gene lookup returns CDR1 MNHEY and CDR2 SVGAGI. This CDR3 has 15 amino acids. Losses at the gene ends were 5 bases for V and 1 base for J; bases not matched to a gene: 6. CDR3 bases: TGTGCCAGCAGTACTCGGCAGGGGGCGAACACTGAAGCTTTCTTT. Its protein product is CASSTRQGANTEAFF.

This clonotype was detected ten times or more. The CDR3 protein is CASSQQNSYEQYF. The CDR3 DNA reads as TGTGCCAGCAGTCAGCAAAATTCCTACGAGCAGTACTTC. The gene calls are TRBV12-3 or TRBV12-4 and TRBJ2-7; no definite D call. This CDR3 comprises 13 residues. The V end lost 5 bases, the J end lost 1 base, and 9 bases lay between the germline ends.

The J gene is TRBJ2-7, the V gene TRBV2; 10 nucleotides agree with TRBD1. Germline CDR1 reads SNHLY; CDR2 reads FYNNEI. The CDR3 has 14 amino acids. Losses at the gene ends were 8 bases for V and 2 bases for J; bases not matched to a gene: 6. CDR3 DNA: TGTGCCAGCTCGGGACAGGGGTACACCTACGAGCAGTACTTC. Its translation is CASSGQGYTYEQYF.

This clonotype has a count of ten or more. The genes are TRBV12-3 or TRBV12-4 and TRBJ2-1, with 8 nucleotides matching TRBD1. The J segment lost 4 bases and the V segment lost 2 bases, leaving 4 bases of the junction unmatched. This CDR3 region has 15 residues. Here the CDR3 reads CASSLPGGQYNEQFF. The CDR3 bases are TGTGCCAGCAGTTTACCAGGGGGCCAATACAATGAGCAGTTCTTC.

The sample holds many counts of this clonotype. This chain joins TRBV20-1 and TRBJ2-7, with a tentative D call TRBD2 (6 bases). CDR1 is DFQATT and CDR2 is SNEGSKA in the germline V gene (reference sequence). V lost 5 bases to trimming and J lost 7 bases, with 18 bases between them. The length of the CDR3 is 13 residues. In nucleotides, the CDR3 is TGCAGTGCTCCTTTGGCCATACGGGGGGAGCAGTACTTC. Its protein product is CSAPLAIRGEQYF.

This clonotype was picked up many times. This chain uses TRBV29-1 with TRBJ2-1; the match to TRBD2 covers 8 bases. V shed 3 bases, J shed 6 bases, and the junction held 4 bases outside the gene matches. There are 13 residues in the CDR3. Per the germline V gene, CDR1 is SQVTM and CDR2 is ANQGSEA. The CDR3 DNA follows: TGCAGCGTTGAGAGGACTAGCAGCAATGAGCAGTTCTTC. Protein product: CSVERTSSNEQFF.

This clonotype was recorded at least ten times. The chain recombines TRBV2 with TRBJ1-5, with a possible D match to TRBD1 (6 bases). CDR3 length: 13 amino acids. The V end was cut by 4 bases, the J end by 8 bases, with 12 bases between. In germline, CDR1 is SNHLY, CDR2 FYNNEI. CDR3 bases: TGTGCCAGCAGTGTAGGGAGGACAGAGCCCCAGCATTTT. Translated: CASSVGRTEPQHF. The full variable domain, its missing parts supplied by reference TRBV2 and TRBJ1-5, is EPEVTQTPSHQVTQMGQEVILRCVPISNHLYFYWYRQILGQKVEFLVSFYNNEISEKSEIFDDQFSVERPDGSNFTLKIRSTKLEDSAMYFCASSVGRTEPQHFGDGTRLSIL.

This clonotype has ten or more counts. This chain joins TRBV11-2 and TRBJ1-1; weak D call: TRBD1 (6 bases). The V and J ends lost 5 bases and 4 bases respectively, with 8 bases between them. Germline V lookup: CDR1 SGHAT, CDR2 FQNNGV. The CDR3 has 12 residues. CDR3 nucleotides: TGTGCCAGCAGCACAGGGCCCACTGAAGCTTTCTTT. Its translation: CASSTGPTEAFF. The complete variable domain, with remaining parts taken from reference TRBV11-2 and TRBJ1-1, reads EAGVAQSPRYKIIEKRQSVAFWCNPISGHATLYWYQQILGQGPKLLIQFQNNGVVDDSQLPKDRFSAERLKGVDSTLKIQPAKLEDSAVYLCASSTGPTEAFFGQGTRLTVV.